The 16 T cell receptor beta chains below come from one sample, sequenced in a study of T cell responses to AZD1222 COVID-19 vaccine. Data came from immunoSEQ multiplex PCR; TCRdb stores just in-frame clones and leaves some out. The repertoire holds 80,000 or so clones, about 80% seen once, with 25% to 30% in the top ten. This material consisted of peripheral blood, taken 28 days after the second dose of the MenACWY control vaccine. The receptors originated from an adult who received the MenACWY meningococcal vaccine as a control.

This clone was counted once. This chain links TRBV6-5 with TRBJ1-1, with 7 bases identical to TRBD1. With V trimmed by 6 bases and J by 6 bases, 4 bases remained unmatched. The CDR3 is made up of 12 amino acids. The germline V gene encodes CDR1 MNHEY and CDR2 SVGAGI. CDR3 nucleotide sequence: TGTGCCAGCAGACGACAGGGCGCTGAAGCTTTCTTT. This codes for CASRRQGAEAFF.

The genes are TRBV6-5 and TRBJ2-5; D is ambiguous. Trimming stripped 8 bases from V and 0 bases from J, with 10 bases between. Germline CDR1 is MNHEY and CDR2 is SVGAGI. This CDR3 has 13 amino acids. CDR3 DNA sequence: TGTGCCAGCTCGACGGGCGACCAAGAGACCCAGTACTTC. The encoded protein is CASSTGDQETQYF.

The chain links TRBV7-2 to TRBJ2-5; D unclear. V was cut by 4 bases and J by 7 bases, with 10 bases left in between. Germline CDR1 SGHTA, CDR2 FQGNSA. This CDR3 region has 12 residues. The CDR3 is CASSSPGGTQYF. CDR3 DNA: TGTGCCAGCAGCTCCCCGGGCGGGACCCAGTACTTC.

This chain links TRBV2 with TRBJ1-5; 9 bases map to TRBD1. The V gene end was trimmed by 6 bases and the J gene end by 4 bases; junction bases not matched to a gene: 7. The CDR3 extends over 15 amino acids. In germline, CDR1 is SNHLY, CDR2 FYNNEI. The CDR3 sequence: CASSQGQGKNQPQHF. CDR3 DNA sequence: TGTGCCAGCAGCCAAGGACAGGGGAAAAATCAGCCCCAGCATTTT.

The rearrangement joins TRBV5-4 to TRBJ2-1, with TRBD2 matching 7 bases. The CDR3 totals 16 residues. CDR1 is SGHNT and CDR2 is YYREEE in the germline V gene (reference sequence). The V segment lost 4 bases and the J segment 4 bases; nucleotides outside the gene matches: 11. Here the CDR3 reads CASSDPRAGRYNEQFF. CDR3 sequence (DNA): TGTGCCAGCAGCGATCCAAGAGCGGGGCGTTACAATGAGCAGTTCTTC. The full variable domain, its missing parts supplied by reference TRBV5-4 and TRBJ2-1, is ETGVTQSPTHLIKTRGQQVTLRCSSQSGHNTVSWYQQALGQGPQFIFQYYREEENGRGNFPPRFSGLQFPNYSSELNVNALELDDSALYLCASSDPRAGRYNEQFFGPGTRLTVL.

V and J are TRBV7-2 and TRBJ1-1, with TRBD1 matching 7 bases. The CDR3 covers 15 residues. With 5 bases clipped from V and 0 bases from J, the junction kept 6 bases outside the gene matches. Germline CDR1 reads SGHTA; CDR2 reads FQGNSA. CDR3: CASSPMGQLNTEAFF. CDR3 DNA: TGTGCCAGCAGCCCAATGGGACAGCTGAACACTGAAGCTTTCTTT.

V gene TRBV4-1 combines with J gene TRBJ2-7; D is ambiguous. Trimming removed 0 bases from V and 6 bases from J, with 6 bases in between. Germline-derived CDR1 and CDR2 are MGHRA and YSYEKL. The CDR3 loop spans 12 amino acids. In nucleotides, the CDR3 is TGCGCCAGCAGCCAAGATGGGTCCGAGCAGTACTTC. Translated, it gives CASSQDGSEQYF.

The chain uses TRBV20-1 and TRBJ2-1; weak D call: TRBD2 (5 bases). The CDR3 length is 14 residues. Germline V gene sequence: CDR1 DFQATT, CDR2 SNEGSKA (reference sequence). Trimming stripped 3 bases from V and 0 bases from J, with 9 bases between. The CDR3 DNA sequence: TGCAGTGCTAGTGGTCTAGCCTCCTACAATGAGCAGTTCTTC. Amino acid sequence: CSASGLASYNEQFF.

This chain joins TRBV27 and TRBJ2-6; the D gene could be TRBD1 or TRBD2 (5 bases each). Germline-derived CDR1 and CDR2 are MNHEY and SMNVEV (reference sequence). V was pared by 10 bases and J by 3 bases, with 19 bases between. The CDR3 loop spans 16 amino acids. The CDR3 sequence is CATTAVWGIGANVLTF. CDR3 bases: TGTGCCACCACTGCCGTCTGGGGGATTGGGGCCAACGTCCTGACTTTC.

The chain uses TRBV6-5 and TRBJ1-2, with D unresolved. This CDR3 region has 15 residues. Germline CDR1 MNHEY, CDR2 SVGAGI. Trimming removed 8 bases at V and 2 bases at J, with 18 bases between. CDR3 DNA: TGTGCCAGCCGATTGTGGGAGGGATCCAACTATGGCTACACCTTC. This codes for CASRLWEGSNYGYTF.

V usage is TRBV6-1 and J usage is TRBJ2-1; 8 bases line up with TRBD1. The germline V gene has CDR1 MNHNS and CDR2 SASEGT. The ends lost 2 bases at V and 5 bases at J; junction bases unmatched: 5. The length of the CDR3 is 15 residues. The DNA for the CDR3 is TGTGCCAGCAGTGAAAGGCCAGGGGGCCACAATGAGCAGTTCTTC. Translated: CASSERPGGHNEQFF.

This chain connects TRBV19 to TRBJ2-7; TRBD1 aligns across 7 bases. V trimming: 9 bases; J trimming: 2 bases; junction bases outside the gene matches: 10. The CDR3 loop spans 14 amino acids. The germline gives CDR1 LNHDA, CDR2 SQIVND (reference sequence). CDR3 DNA: TGTGCCAGCTCCACCCAAGGGGGCACCTACGAGCAGTACTTC. Its protein product is CASSTQGGTYEQYF. The whole variable domain, remainder taken from reference TRBV19 and TRBJ2-7, is DGGITQSPKYLFRKEGQNVTLSCEQNLNHDAMYWYRQDPGQGLRLIYYSQIVNDFQKGDIAEGYSVSREKKESFPLTVTSAQKNPTAFYLCASSTQGGTYEQYFGPGTRLTVT.

The chain recombines TRBV4-1 with TRBJ1-1; D is unclear. V lost 5 bases to trimming and J lost 7 bases, with 14 bases between them. CDR3 length: 13 residues. Per germline, CDR1 MGHRA and CDR2 YSYEKL. CDR3 sequence: CASSYPTGREAFF. CDR3 coding DNA: TGCGCCAGCAGCTATCCGACTGGCCGTGAAGCTTTCTTT.

This clone was picked up a small number of times. This chain connects TRBV11-2 to TRBJ1-2; D is unresolved. Trimming pared 1 base from V and 3 bases from J, leaving 12 bases between. The CDR3 has 15 residues. Germline V CDR1 and CDR2: SGHAT, FQNNGV. CDR3 DNA: TGTGCCAGCAGCTTAGGCAGAGGAAGGGACTATGGCTACACCTTC. Residues: CASSLGRGRDYGYTF.

In its sample, this clone was seen a few times. The chain joins TRBV10-2 to TRBJ1-5; TRBD1 is a possible D gene (6 bases). V was pared by 9 bases and J by 3 bases, with 15 bases between. This CDR3 comprises 14 residues. Germline assignment: CDR1 WSHSY and CDR2 SAAADI. CDR3 nucleotides: TGCGCCAGTTCCACAGGGCTGAACAATCAGCCCCAGCATTTT. This codes for CASSTGLNNQPQHF.

The rearrangement joins TRBV19 to TRBJ1-2; D remains ambiguous. This CDR3 has 12 residues. CDR1 LNHDA and CDR2 SQIVND come from the germline V gene (reference sequence). V was cut by 5 bases and J by 7 bases, with 11 bases left in between. CDR3 region: CASSLNLGGYTF. Here the CDR3 DNA reads TGTGCCAGTAGTCTGAATTTAGGTGGCTACACCTTC.